Included here is one T cell receptor beta chain sequence, with context. The antigen remains unidentified. This specimen comes from a study of cytomegalovirus exposure and HLA in healthy donors. Regarding the study as a whole: High specificity and sensitivity for cytomegalovirus status were reported for the classifier. Follow-up analysis later connected one missense variant in DCLRE1C with trimming of TCR beta V- and J-genes.

60 Vbeta and 13 Jbeta primers were used in PCR. Only in-frame clones appear in the TCRdb table, and some are missing; sequencing was by immunoSEQ multiplex PCR. The profile covers roughly 120,000 clones, with around three quarters appearing a single time and 2% to 2.5% taken by the ten largest. The TCR sequence derives from a man younger than 35 in good health and CMV-seronegative. Sequencing was done on a sample of PBMCs.

CDR3 residues: CASRDWSTDTQYF. Here the CDR3 DNA reads TGTGCCAGCAGGGACTGGAGCACAGATACGCAGTATTTT. This chain links TRBV6-6 with TRBJ2-3; a possible D gene is TRBD2 (5 bases). Per the germline V gene, CDR1 is MNHNY and CDR2 is SVGAGI (reference sequence). The CDR3 length is 13 residues. Trimming removed 6 bases from V and 0 bases from J, with 7 bases in between.